This T cell receptor beta chain stems from a study of blood T cell repertoires in COVID-19. About the research overall: Acute and convalescent COVID-19 samples came from the United States, Italy and Spain.

Original data processing: Nucleated cell counts were estimated from reference gene primer amplification. TCRdb's copy holds only in-frame clones and misses some; the assay was immunoSEQ multiplex PCR. V and J calls and clone size are copied from that table; D and trimming were computed from the DNA. This table holds 200,000 to 300,000 clones, 86% found once. This clonotype originated in a woman younger than 35 who had recovered from COVID-19. Sequencing input: PBMCs or T cells enriched from blood (not recorded which).

The CDR3 sequence is CASSRDRLREAFF. CDR3 sequence (DNA): TGTGCCAGCAGCCGAGACAGGCTCAGGGAAGCTTTCTTT. This rearrangement joins TRBV6-5 to TRBJ1-1, with D perhaps TRBD1 (6 bases). The length of the CDR3 is 13 residues. Germline CDR1 MNHEY, CDR2 SVGAGI. Trimming stripped 6 bases from V and 8 bases from J, with 16 bases between.